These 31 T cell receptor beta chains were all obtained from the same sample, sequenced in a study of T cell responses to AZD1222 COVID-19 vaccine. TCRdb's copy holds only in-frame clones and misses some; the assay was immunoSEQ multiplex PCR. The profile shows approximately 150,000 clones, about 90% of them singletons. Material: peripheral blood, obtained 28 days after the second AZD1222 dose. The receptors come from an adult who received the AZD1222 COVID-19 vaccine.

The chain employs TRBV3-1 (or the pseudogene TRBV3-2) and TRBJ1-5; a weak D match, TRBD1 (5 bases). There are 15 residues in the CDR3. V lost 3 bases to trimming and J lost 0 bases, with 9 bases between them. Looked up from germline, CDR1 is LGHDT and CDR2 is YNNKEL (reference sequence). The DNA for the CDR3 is TGTGCCAGCAGCCACGGACAAGATAGCAATCAGCCCCAGCATTTT. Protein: CASSHGQDSNQPQHF.

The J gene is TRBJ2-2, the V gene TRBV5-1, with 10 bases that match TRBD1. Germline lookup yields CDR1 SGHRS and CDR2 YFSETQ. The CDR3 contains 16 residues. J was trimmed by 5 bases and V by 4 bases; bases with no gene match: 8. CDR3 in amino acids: CASSVSGTGVTGELFF. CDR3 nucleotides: TGCGCCAGCAGCGTATCCGGGACAGGGGTTACCGGGGAGCTGTTTTTT.

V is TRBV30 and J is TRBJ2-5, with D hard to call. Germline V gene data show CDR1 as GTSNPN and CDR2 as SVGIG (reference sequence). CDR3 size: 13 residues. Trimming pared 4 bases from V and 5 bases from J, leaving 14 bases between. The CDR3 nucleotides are TGTGCCTGGACGACCCAGGCCGGGGAGACCCAGTACTTC. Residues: CAWTTQAGETQYF.

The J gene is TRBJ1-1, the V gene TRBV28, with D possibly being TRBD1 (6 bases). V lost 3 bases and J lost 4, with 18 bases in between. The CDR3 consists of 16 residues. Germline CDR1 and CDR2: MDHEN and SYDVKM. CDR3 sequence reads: CASSFGTTTRGTEAFF. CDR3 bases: TGTGCCAGCAGTTTTGGGACAACAACTCGGGGCACTGAAGCTTTCTTT.

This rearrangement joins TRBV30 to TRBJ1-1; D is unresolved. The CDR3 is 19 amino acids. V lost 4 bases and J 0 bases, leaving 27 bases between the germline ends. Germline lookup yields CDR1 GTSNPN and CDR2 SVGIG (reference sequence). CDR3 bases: TGTGCCTGGAAAAGGCCAGGCGACTTTGGGTTAGGGTTGAACACTGAAGCTTTCTTT. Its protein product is CAWKRPGDFGLGLNTEAFF.

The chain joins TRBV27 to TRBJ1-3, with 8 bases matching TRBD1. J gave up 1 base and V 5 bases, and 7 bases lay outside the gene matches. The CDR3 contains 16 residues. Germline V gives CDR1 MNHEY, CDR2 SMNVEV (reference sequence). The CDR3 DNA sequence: TGTGCCAGCAGTCCGGGGACAGGAGGGTCTGGAAACACCATATATTTT. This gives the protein CASSPGTGGSGNTIYF.

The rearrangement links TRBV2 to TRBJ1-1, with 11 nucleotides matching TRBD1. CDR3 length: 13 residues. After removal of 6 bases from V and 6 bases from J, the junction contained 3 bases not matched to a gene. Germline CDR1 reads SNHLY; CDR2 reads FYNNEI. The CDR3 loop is CASSGQGAAEAFF. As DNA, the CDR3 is TGTGCCAGCAGCGGACAGGGGGCAGCTGAAGCTTTCTTT.

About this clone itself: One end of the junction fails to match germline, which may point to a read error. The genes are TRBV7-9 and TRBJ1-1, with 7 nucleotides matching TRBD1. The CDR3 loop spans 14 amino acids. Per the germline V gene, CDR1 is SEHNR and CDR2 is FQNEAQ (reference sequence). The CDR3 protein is CASRSATGNSEAFF. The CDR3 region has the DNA TGTGCCAGCAGATCAGCGACAGGGAACTCTGAAGCTTTCTTT. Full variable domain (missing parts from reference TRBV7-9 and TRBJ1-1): DTGVSQNPRHKITKRGQNVTFRCDPISEHNRLYWYRQTLGQGPEFLTYFQNEAQLEKSRLLSDRFSAERPKGSFSTLEIQRTEQGDSAMYLCASRSATGNSEAFFGQGTRLTVV.

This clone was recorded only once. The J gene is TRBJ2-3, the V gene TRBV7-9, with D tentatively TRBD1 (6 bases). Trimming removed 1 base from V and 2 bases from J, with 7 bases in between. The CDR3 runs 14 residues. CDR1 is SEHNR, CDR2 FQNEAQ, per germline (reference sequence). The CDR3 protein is CASSLGGHTDTQYF. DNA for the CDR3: TGTGCCAGCAGCTTAGGGGGGCACACAGATACGCAGTATTTT.

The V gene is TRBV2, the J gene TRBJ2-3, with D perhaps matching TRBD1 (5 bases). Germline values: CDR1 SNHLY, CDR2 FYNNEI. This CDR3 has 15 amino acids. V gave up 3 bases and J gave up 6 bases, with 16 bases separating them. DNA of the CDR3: TGTGCCAGCAGTGAGCAGGGAAACCAGCAGGATACGCAGTATTTT. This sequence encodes CASSEQGNQQDTQYF.

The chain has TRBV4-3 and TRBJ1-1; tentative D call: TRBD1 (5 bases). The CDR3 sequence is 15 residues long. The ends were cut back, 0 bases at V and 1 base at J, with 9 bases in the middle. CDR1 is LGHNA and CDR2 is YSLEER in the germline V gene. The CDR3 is CASSQDGGTNTEAFF. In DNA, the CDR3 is TGCGCCAGCAGCCAAGATGGGGGGACGAACACTGAAGCTTTCTTT.

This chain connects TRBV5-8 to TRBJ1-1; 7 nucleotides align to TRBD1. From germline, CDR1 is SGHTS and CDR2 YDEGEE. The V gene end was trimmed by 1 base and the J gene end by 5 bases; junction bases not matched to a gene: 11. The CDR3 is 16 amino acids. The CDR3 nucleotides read TGTGCCAGCAGCTTGAAGAAGACAGGGTGGCGGACTGAAGCTTTCTTT. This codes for CASSLKKTGWRTEAFF.

The CDR3 region has the DNA TGTGCCAGCAGCGTAGGACAGCTGAATTCACCCCTCCACTTT. It specifies CASSVGQLNSPLHF. The chain recombines TRBV9 with TRBJ1-6, with D perhaps TRBD1 (5 bases). V shed 0 bases and J shed 7 bases, with 8 bases lying between them. Looked up from germline, CDR1 is SGDLS and CDR2 is YYNGEE. There are 14 residues in the CDR3. Together with reference TRBV9 and TRBJ1-6, the CDR3 gives the full variable domain: DSGVTQTPKHLITATGQRVTLRCSPRSGDLSVYWYQQSLDQGLQFLIQYYNGEERAKGNILERFSAQQFPDLHSELNLSSLELGDSALYFCASSVGQLNSPLHFGNGTRLTVT.

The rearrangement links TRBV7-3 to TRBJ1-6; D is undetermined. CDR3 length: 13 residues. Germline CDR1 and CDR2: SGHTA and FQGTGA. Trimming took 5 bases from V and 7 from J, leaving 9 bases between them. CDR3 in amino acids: CASSRRRNSPLHF. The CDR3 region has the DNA TGTGCCAGCAGCCGACGGCGCAATTCACCCCTCCACTTT. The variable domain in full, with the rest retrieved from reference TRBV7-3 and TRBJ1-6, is GAGVSQTPSNKVTEKGKYVELRCDPISGHTALYWYRQSLGQGPEFLIYFQGTGAADDSGLPNDRFFAVRPEGSVSTLKIQRTERGDSAVYLCASSRRRNSPLHFGNGTRLTVT.

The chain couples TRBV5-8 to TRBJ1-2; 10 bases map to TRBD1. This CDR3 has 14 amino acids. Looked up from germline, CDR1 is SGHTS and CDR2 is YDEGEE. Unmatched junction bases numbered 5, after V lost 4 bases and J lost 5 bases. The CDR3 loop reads CASSNDRGLYGYTF. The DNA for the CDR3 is TGTGCCAGCAGCAACGACAGGGGGCTTTATGGCTACACCTTC.

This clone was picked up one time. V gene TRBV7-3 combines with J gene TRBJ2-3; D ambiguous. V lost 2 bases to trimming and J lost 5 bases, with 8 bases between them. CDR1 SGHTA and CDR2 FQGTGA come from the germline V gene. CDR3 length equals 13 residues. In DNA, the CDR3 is TGTGCCAGCAGCTTAGGTCAAGGAGATACGCAGTATTTT. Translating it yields CASSLGQGDTQYF.

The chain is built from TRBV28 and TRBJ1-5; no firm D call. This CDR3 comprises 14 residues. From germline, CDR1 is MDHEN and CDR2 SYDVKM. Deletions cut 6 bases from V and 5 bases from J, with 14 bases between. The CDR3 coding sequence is TGTGCCAGCAGCGGCGGCGGGGTACATCAGCCCCAGCATTTT. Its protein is CASSGGGVHQPQHF.

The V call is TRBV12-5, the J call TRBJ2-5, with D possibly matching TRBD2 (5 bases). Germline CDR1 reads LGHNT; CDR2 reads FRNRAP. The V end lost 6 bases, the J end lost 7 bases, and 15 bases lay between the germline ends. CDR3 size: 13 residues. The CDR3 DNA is TGTGCTAGTGGCCCCCGTACCGGAGGGACCCAGTACTTC. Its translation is CASGPRTGGTQYF.

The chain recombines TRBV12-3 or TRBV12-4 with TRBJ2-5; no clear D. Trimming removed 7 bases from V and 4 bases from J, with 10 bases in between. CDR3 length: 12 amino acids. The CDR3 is CASNSGGETQYF. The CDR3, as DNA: TGTGCCAGCAACTCGGGTGGAGAGACCCAGTACTTC.

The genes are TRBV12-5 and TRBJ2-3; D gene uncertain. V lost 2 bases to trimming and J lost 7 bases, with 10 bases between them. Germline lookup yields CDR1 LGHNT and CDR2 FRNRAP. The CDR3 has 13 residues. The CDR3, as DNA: TGTGCTAGTGGTTTGCCTCGCCGGCATACGCAGTATTTT. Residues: CASGLPRRHTQYF.

Written as DNA, the CDR3 is TGTGCCAGCAGCCACCCCCCACAGGGGGTGTACACCGGGGAGCTGTTTTTT. Translation: CASSHPPQGVYTGELFF. This chain uses TRBV4-2 with TRBJ2-2; 8 positions agree with TRBD1. Per the germline V gene, CDR1 is LGHNA and CDR2 is YNFKEQ. The junction had 9 bases not matched to a gene; V was cut back by 3 bases and J by 3 bases. This CDR3 has 17 amino acids.

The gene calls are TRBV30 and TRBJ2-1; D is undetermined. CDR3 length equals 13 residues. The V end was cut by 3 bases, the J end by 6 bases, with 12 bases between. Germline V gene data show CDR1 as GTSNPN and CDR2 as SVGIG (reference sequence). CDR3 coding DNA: TGTGCCTGGAGCCCCATGCTAGTCAATGAGCAGTTCTTC. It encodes CAWSPMLVNEQFF.

DNA for the CDR3: TGTGCCAGCAGGGCCGGGACTTCGAACACCGGGGAGCTGTTTTTT. It yields the protein CASRAGTSNTGELFF. This chain connects TRBV27 to TRBJ2-2; D perhaps matches TRBD2 (6 bases). Trimming pared 6 bases from V and 0 bases from J, leaving 11 bases between. CDR3 size: 15 residues. Looked up from germline, CDR1 is MNHEY and CDR2 is SMNVEV (reference sequence).

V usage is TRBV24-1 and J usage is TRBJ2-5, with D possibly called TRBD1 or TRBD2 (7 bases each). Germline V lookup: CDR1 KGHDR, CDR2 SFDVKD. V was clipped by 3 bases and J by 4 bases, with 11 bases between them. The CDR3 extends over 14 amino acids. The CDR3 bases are TGTGCCACCAGTGATATCAGGGGGGGAGAGACCCAGTACTTC. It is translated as CATSDIRGGETQYF.

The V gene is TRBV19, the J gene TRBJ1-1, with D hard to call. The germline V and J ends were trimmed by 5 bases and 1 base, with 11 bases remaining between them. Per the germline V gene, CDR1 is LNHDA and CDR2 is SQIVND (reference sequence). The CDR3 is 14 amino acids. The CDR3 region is CASSGPGSNTEAFF. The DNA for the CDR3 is TGTGCCAGTAGTGGTCCCGGCTCGAACACTGAAGCTTTCTTT.

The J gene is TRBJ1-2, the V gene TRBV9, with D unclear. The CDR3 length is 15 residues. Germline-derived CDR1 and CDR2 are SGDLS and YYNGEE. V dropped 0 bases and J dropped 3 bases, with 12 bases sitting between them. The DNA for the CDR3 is TGTGCCAGCAGCGTAGGGCAGGAGATCGACTATGGCTACACCTTC. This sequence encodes CASSVGQEIDYGYTF.

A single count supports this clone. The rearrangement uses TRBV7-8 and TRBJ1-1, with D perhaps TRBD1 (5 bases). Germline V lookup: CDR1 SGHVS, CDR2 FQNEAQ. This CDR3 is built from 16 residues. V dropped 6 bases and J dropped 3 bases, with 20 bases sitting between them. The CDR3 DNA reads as TGTGCCAGCAGAAGGGCCCAGGGCTTGGCTCACACTGAAGCTTTCTTT. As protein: CASRRAQGLAHTEAFF. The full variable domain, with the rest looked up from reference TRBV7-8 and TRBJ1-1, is GAGVSQSPRYKVAKRGQDVALRCDPISGHVSLFWYQQALGQGPEFLTYFQNEAQLDKSGLPSDRFFAERPEGSVSTLKIQRTQQEDSAVYLCASRRAQGLAHTEAFFGQGTRLTVV.

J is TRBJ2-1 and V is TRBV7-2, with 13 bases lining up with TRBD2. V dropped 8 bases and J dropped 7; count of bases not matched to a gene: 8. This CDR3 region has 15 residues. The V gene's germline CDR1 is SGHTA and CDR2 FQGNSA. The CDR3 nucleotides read TGTGCCAGCTCCCCCGGGACTAGCGGGAATAATGAGCAGTTCTTC. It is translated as CASSPGTSGNNEQFF. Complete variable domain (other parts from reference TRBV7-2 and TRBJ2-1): GAGVSQSPSNKVTEKGKDVELRCDPISGHTALYWYRQSLGQGLEFLIYFQGNSAPDKSGLPSDRFSAERTGGSVSTLTIQRTQQEDSAVYLCASSPGTSGNNEQFFGPGTRLTVL.

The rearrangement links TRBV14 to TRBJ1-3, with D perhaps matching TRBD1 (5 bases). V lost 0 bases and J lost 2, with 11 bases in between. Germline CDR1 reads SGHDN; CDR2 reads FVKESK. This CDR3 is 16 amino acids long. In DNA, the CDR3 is TGTGCCAGCAGCCAAGATCGCCAGGGACCTGGAAACACCATATATTTT. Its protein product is CASSQDRQGPGNTIYF.

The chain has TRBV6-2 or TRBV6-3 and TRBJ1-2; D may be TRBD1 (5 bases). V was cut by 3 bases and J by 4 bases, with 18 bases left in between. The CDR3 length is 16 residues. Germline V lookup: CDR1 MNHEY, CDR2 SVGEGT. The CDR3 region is CASSYGDQGVTYGYTF. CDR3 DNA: TGTGCCAGCAGTTATGGGGATCAGGGTGTTACCTATGGCTACACCTTC.

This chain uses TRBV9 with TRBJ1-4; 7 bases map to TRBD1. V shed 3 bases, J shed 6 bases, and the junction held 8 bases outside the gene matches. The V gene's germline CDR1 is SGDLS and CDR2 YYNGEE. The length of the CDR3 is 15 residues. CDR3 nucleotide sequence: TGTGCCAGCAGCGGAGGAGGGGGCTTGGATGAAAAACTGTTTTTT. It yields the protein CASSGGGGLDEKLFF.